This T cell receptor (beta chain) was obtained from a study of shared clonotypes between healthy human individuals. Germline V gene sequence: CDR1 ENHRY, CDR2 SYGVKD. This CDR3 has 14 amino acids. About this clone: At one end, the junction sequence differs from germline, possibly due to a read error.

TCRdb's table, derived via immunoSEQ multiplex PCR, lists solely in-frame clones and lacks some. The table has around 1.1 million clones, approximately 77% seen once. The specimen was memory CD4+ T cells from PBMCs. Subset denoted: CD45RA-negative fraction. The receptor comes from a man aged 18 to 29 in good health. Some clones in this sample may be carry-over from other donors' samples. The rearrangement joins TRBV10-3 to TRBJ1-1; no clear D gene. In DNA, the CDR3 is TGTGCCATCAGTGCCCAGGTAGTGAACACTAAAGCTTTCTTT. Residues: CAISAQVVNTKAFF.